The clone carrying this T cell receptor (beta chain) occurred a few times. The CDR3 runs to 15 residues. The J segment lost 0 bases and the V segment lost 6 bases, leaving 9 bases of the junction unmatched. Germline CDR1 DFQATT, CDR2 SNEGSKA (reference sequence). The data belong to a study of identical twins. MiXCR, applied by TCRdb to the 5' RACE reads, yields one record per CDR3 protein. This table holds some 760,000 distinct CDR3 sequences, roughly 20% found once. The sample was also reused in another study, on T cells expressing NK-cell markers. Per that paper: Sorted CD3+CD56+NKG2C+, CD3+CD56+NKG2C- and CD3+CD56-NKG2C+ T-cell subsets were beta-chain profiled.

V gene TRBV20-1 combines with J gene TRBJ2-3; TRBD1 aligns across 7 bases. The sequencing sample was made of PBMCs. The TCR sequence derives from a woman under 30 in good health. The DNA for the CDR3 is TGCAGTGCCCGGAAGGGGGCGGATAGCACAGATACGCAGTATTTT. Its protein product is CSARKGADSTDTQYF.